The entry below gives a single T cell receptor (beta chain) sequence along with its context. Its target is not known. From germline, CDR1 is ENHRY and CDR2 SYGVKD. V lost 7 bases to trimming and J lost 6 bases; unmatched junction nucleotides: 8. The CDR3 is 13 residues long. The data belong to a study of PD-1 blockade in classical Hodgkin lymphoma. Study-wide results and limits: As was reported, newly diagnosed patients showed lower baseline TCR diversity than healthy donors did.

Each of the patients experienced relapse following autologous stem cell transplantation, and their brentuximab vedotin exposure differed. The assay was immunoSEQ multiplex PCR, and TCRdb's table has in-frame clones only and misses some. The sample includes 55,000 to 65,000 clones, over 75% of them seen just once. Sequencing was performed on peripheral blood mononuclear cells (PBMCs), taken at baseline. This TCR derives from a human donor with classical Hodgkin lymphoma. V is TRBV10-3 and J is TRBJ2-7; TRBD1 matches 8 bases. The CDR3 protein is CAITPDREGEQYF. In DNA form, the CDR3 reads TGTGCCATCACTCCGGACAGGGAAGGCGAGCAGTACTTC.